The source of this T cell receptor (beta chain) is a study of PD-L1 blockade in urothelial cancer. Study-level background: Men with urothelial cancer arising in the bladder made up about 85% of the roughly 29 patients. Blood was tested 3 weeks (second dose) and 6 weeks into treatment. General study points: Tumor-associated TCR clones expanded more in blood at 3 weeks in patients with durable benefit.

Points on this clone: Its antigen is not identified.

The germline CDR1 and CDR2 sequences are KGHSH and LQKENI. J was trimmed by 0 bases and V by 1 base; bases with no gene match: 2. This CDR3 is built from 17 residues. Stated time point: peripheral blood 6 weeks after treatment start. There were between 1 and 8 samples from each patient, taken pretreatment and on-treatment. The assay was immunoSEQ multiplex PCR, and TCRdb's table has in-frame clones only and misses some. This table holds 35,000 to 45,000 clones, more than 80% found once. The TCR comes from a man between 65 and 85 years old with urothelial cancer. The sample in question was PBMCs, obtained around atezolizumab (anti-PD-L1) treatment. The V gene is TRBV18, the J gene TRBJ2-2; 10 positions match TRBD1. The DNA for the CDR3 is TGTGCCAGCTCACCACGGGGGACAGGGGCGAACACCGGGGAGCTGTTTTTT. This gives the protein CASSPRGTGANTGELFF.